This TCR beta chain came from a study of cytomegalovirus exposure and HLA in healthy donors. Both 60 Vbeta primers and 13 Jbeta primers went into the PCR. Produced via immunoSEQ multiplex PCR; TCRdb's table is partial and in-frame only. This table has about 130,000 clones, just under 80% appearing once. Germline loops: CDR1 MNHEY, CDR2 SMNVEV (reference sequence). The ends were cut back, 5 bases at V and 2 bases at J, with 10 bases in the middle. The CDR3 is 14 residues long. The rearrangement joins TRBV27 to TRBJ1-5; TRBD1 is a possible D gene (5 bases). The sequenced sample consisted of PBMCs. This receptor was identified in a man aged 25-45 years in good health. CDR3 sequence (DNA): TGTGCCAGCAGTCGCGGGGGGGGCAATCAGCCCCAGCATTTT. Protein product: CASSRGGGNQPQHF.